These T cell receptor beta chains were read from a single sample in a study of cytotoxic CD8 clonotypes in ibrutinib-treated CLL. Profiling relied on immunoSEQ multiplex PCR, and the TCRdb table lists in-frame clones only, not all of them. In the table there are about 49,000 clones, approximately 53% of which are singletons. The sequencing used PBMCs, collected after 12 months of ibrutinib treatment. Receptor source: a human donor with chronic lymphocytic leukemia. CDR3s include the opening cysteine and the closing phenylalanine or tryptophan. Each record gives: V gene, D gene, clone size, J gene, CDR3 DNA, CDR3 protein. A D gene is named only where the DNA matches it firmly. Some rows have no size entry. The others give once, few or many, or a class for an expanded clone.

>TRBV28|-|-|TRBJ2-7
TGTGCCAGCGGACTTGGAGCAACGGAGCAGTACTTC
CASGLGATEQYF
>TRBV27|TRBD2|-|TRBJ2-2
TGTGCCAGCAGTTTAACCGGGAGGCTGAACACCGGGGAGCTGTTTTTT
CASSLTGRLNTGELFF
>TRBV2|-|few|TRBJ2-5
TGTGCCAGCGTCCGGGACTTACAAGAGACCCAGTACTTC
CASVRDLQETQYF
>TRBV28|-|-|TRBJ2-1
TGTGCCAGCAGCACTGGAGGGTATGAGCAGTTCTTC
CASSTGGYEQFF
>TRBV28|-|-|TRBJ1-1
TGTGCCAGCAGTCCCCCATCACCCCCGAACACTGAAGCTTTCTTT
CASSPPSPPNTEAFF
>TRBV29-1|-|-|TRBJ2-1
TGCAGCGTTGATTCTGGGGGTGAGCAGTTCTTC
CSVDSGGEQFF
>TRBV5-1|-|-|TRBJ2-1
TGCGCCAGCAGCTTGTTTAGTGACGGCTCCTACAATGAGCAGTTCTTC
CASSLFSDGSYNEQFF
>TRBV6-6|TRBD1|-|TRBJ1-4
TGTGCCAGCAGAGGGGACAGGGACAGAGGAGAAAAACTGTTTTTT
CASRGDRDRGEKLFF
>TRBV19|-|-|TRBJ1-5
TGTGCCAGTAGTATACCAGGGGCCCAGCCCCAGCATTTT
CASSIPGAQPQHF
>TRBV29-1|-|-|TRBJ1-2
TGCGGCTCAAGGGTAATGGGGAGCGCGAACTATGGCTACACCTTC
CGSRVMGSANYGYTF
>TRBV11-2|-|many|TRBJ1-4
TGTGCCAGCAGCCCCGCGGGGTTTACCGGCGAAAAACTGTTTTTT
CASSPAGFTGEKLFF
>TRBV11-2|-|-|TRBJ2-7
TGTGCCAGCAGCTTAGGTCGTGGGACTCATACCTACGAGCAGTACTTC
CASSLGRGTHTYEQYF
>TRBV2|-|-|TRBJ2-6
TGTGCCAGCAGTGGGACATCTAGGGCCAACGTCCTGACTTTC
CASSGTSRANVLTF
>TRBV4-2|-|hyperexpanded|TRBJ2-1
TGTGCCAGCAGCCAAGATACACAGTCTCAGGGGAATGAGCAGTTCTTC
CASSQDTQSQGNEQFF
>TRBV5-1|-|once|TRBJ1-1
TGCGCCAGCAGCCTTGCATCGGCCCCCGGGACTGAAGCTTTCTTT
CASSLASAPGTEAFF
>TRBV29-1|TRBD1|-|TRBJ1-1
TGCAGCTGTGACAGGGGGGTGGGCACTGAAGCTTTCTTT
CSCDRGVGTEAFF
>TRBV7-2|-|-|TRBJ1-2
TGTGCCAGCAGCTTAGTAGCCGACAGGAAAGGTGGCTACACCTTC
CASSLVADRKGGYTF
>TRBV30|-|-|TRBJ1-2
TGTGCCTGGCTCCGGGATAAACCTTATGGCTACACCTTC
CAWLRDKPYGYTF
>TRBV5-1|-|few|TRBJ2-2
TGCGCCAGCAGCTTGGCAATAGGGAACACCGGGGAGCTGTTTTTT
CASSLAIGNTGELFF
>TRBV15|-|-|TRBJ2-2
TGTGCCACCAGCAGAGATGGCGTCCGGGTAACCGGGGAGCTGTTTTTT
CATSRDGVRVTGELFF
>TRBV28|TRBD1|few|TRBJ1-5
TGTGCCAGCAGCCTTGACAGGGTCAAGCCCCAGCATTTT
CASSLDRVKPQHF
>TRBV7-9|-|-|TRBJ2-3
TGTGCCAGCAGCTTAGGACAGGGAGGAACAGATACGCAGTATTTT
CASSLGQGGTDTQYF
>TRBV5-4|-|-|TRBJ1-2
TGTGCCAGCAGCGTCGTGCCGGAAGATGGCTACACCTTC
CASSVVPEDGYTF
>TRBV28|TRBD2|-|TRBJ2-7
TGTGCCAGCAGTCCCCCCGGGACTAGGTTTGGCGAGCAGTACTTC
CASSPPGTRFGEQYF
>TRBV28|-|few|TRBJ2-5
TGTGCCAGCAGCCATTGGACCAAGCCGGGGGAGACCCAGTACTTC
CASSHWTKPGETQYF
>TRBV4-1|-|-|TRBJ1-1
TGCGCCAGCAGCCAACTTCCAAACACTGAAGCTTTCTTT
CASSQLPNTEAFF
>TRBV5-4|-|-|TRBJ1-1
TGTGCCAGCAGCCTGGAGGCGGGTATGAACACTGAAGCTTTCTTT
CASSLEAGMNTEAFF
>TRBV9|-|-|TRBJ1-1
TGTGCCAGCAGCGGACTTACCGGCACTGAAGCTTTCTTT
CASSGLTGTEAFF
>TRBV2|-|many|TRBJ1-2
TGTGCCAGCAGTCCGACGGGGCAGGGCTATGGCTACACCTTC
CASSPTGQGYGYTF
>TRBV28|-|few|TRBJ1-5
TGTGCCAGCAAGGGGGGTAGGGCAGGGGTACAGCCCCAGCATTTT
CASKGGRAGVQPQHF
>TRBV25-1|TRBD1|once|TRBJ1-2
TGTGCCAGCAGCAAGGACAGGGTTGGCTACACCTTC
CASSKDRVGYTF
>TRBV6-6|-|few|TRBJ2-2
TGTGCCAGCAGCGAACGGGTCGCCGGGGAGCTGTTTTTT
CASSERVAGELFF
>TRBV25-1|-|few|TRBJ2-7
TGTGCCAGCAGTGTAACAGGCACCTACGAGCAGTACTTC
CASSVTGTYEQYF
>TRBV20-1|-|-|TRBJ2-1
TGCAGTGCTCCTGTCTACAATGAGCAGTTCTTC
CSAPVYNEQFF
>TRBV15|TRBD1|few|TRBJ1-3
TGTGCCACCAGCAGCCCACACAGGGGGCAAACTGGAAACACCATATATTTT
CATSSPHRGQTGNTIYF
>TRBV5-5|TRBD1|few|TRBJ1-2
TGTGCCAGCAGCTTTTCCCGACAGGGGCCGTATGGCTACACCTTC
CASSFSRQGPYGYTF
>TRBV7-9|-|-|TRBJ2-7
TGTGCCAGCAGCCACCAGACTAGGATCGAGCAGTACTTC
CASSHQTRIEQYF
>TRBV11-3|TRBD2|-|TRBJ2-1
TGTGCCAGCAGCGCCCGAAGCGGGGACAATGAGCAGTTCTTC
CASSARSGDNEQFF
>TRBV7-8|-|-|TRBJ1-5
TGTGCCAGCAGCTTAGTCGGAAGTAGCAATCAGCCCCAGCATTTT
CASSLVGSSNQPQHF
>TRBV18|TRBD1|once|TRBJ2-1
TGTGCCAGCTCACCCCGACAGGGAGTAGGCAATGAGCAGTTCTTC
CASSPRQGVGNEQFF
>TRBV5-1|TRBD1|-|TRBJ2-7
TGCGCCAGCAGCTGGGGAGCGGGACAGGGGCGAACTTACGAGCAGTACTTC
CASSWGAGQGRTYEQYF
>TRBV15|TRBD1|-|TRBJ2-2
TGTGCCAGTAACAGGGGAAACACCGGGGAGCTGTTTTTT
CASNRGNTGELFF
>TRBV7-2|-|-|TRBJ2-3
TGTGCCAGCAGCTTAGTAGGGGGTCCGCCGGCAGATACGCAGTATTTT
CASSLVGGPPADTQYF
>TRBV19|-|-|TRBJ2-5
TGTGCCAGTAGTAGAGGAGGACAAGAGACCCAGTACTTC
CASSRGGQETQYF
>TRBV20-1|TRBD1|-|TRBJ2-7
TGCAGTGCTTCCCCGGGACAGAGAAAGTACTTC
CSASPGQRKYF
>TRBV21-1|-|-|TRBJ2-7
TGTGCCAGCAGAAAAGCCGGGACAGGTAGCTCCTACGAGCAGTACTTC
CASRKAGTGSSYEQYF
>TRBV30|-|-|TRBJ1-6
TGTGCCTGGAGTGTAACAGTGAAATTTTCACCCCTCCACTTT
CAWSVTVKFSPLHF
>TRBV28|-|-|TRBJ2-3
TGTGCCAGCAGCCCCACACGGGTAGCGCAGTATTTT
CASSPTRVAQYF
>TRBV4-1|TRBD2|-|TRBJ2-3
TGCGCCAGCAGCCAAGAGATAGCGGGGTGGGGAGATACGCAGTATTTT
CASSQEIAGWGDTQYF
>TRBV6-1|TRBD1|-|TRBJ2-3
TGTGCCAGCAGTGCGCAGGGGGCGCTTGGAGATACGCAGTATTTT
CASSAQGALGDTQYF
>TRBV29-1|-|-|TRBJ2-4
TGCAGCGTTGAAGATACGAGCGCAAACATTCAGTACTTC
CSVEDTSANIQYF
>TRBV27|-|-|TRBJ2-7
TGTGCCAGCAGTTTATACAGGGCGTACGAGCAGTACTTC
CASSLYRAYEQYF
>TRBV5-1|TRBD2|-|TRBJ2-1
TGCGCCAGCAGCCTAGCGACTAGCGGGACGTACAATGAGCAGTTCTTC
CASSLATSGTYNEQFF
>TRBV10-3|-|-|TRBJ1-4
TGTGCCATCAAGAACAGGGATAATGAAAAACTGTTTTTT
CAIKNRDNEKLFF
>TRBV15|-|-|TRBJ2-7
TGTGCCACCAGCAGAGATCACGGGACCTCCTACGAGCAGTACTTC
CATSRDHGTSYEQYF
>TRBV6-6|TRBD1|-|TRBJ1-5
TGTGCCAGCAAAGACAGGGCGATGGGCAATCAGCCCCAGCATTTT
CASKDRAMGNQPQHF
>TRBV27|-|few|TRBJ2-7
TGTGCCAGCAGTCTAAAGGGGGGAGCGGCCTACGAGCAGTACTTC
CASSLKGGAAYEQYF
>TRBV27|TRBD1|-|TRBJ1-2
TGTGCCAGCAGCGCCGGCCGGAACAACCTCGGAGCGACAGGGAATAATGGGGGCTATGGCTACACCTTC
CASSAGRNNLGATGNNGGYGYTF
>TRBV28|TRBD2|-|TRBJ2-7
TGTGCCAGCAGTTTATTAGCGGGAAGCTCCTACGAGCAGTACTTC
CASSLLAGSSYEQYF